The 22 T cell receptor beta chains listed next were all sequenced from one sample in a study of T cell repertoires in cytomegalovirus infection. The antigens of these receptors remain unknown. TCRdb used MiXCR to reprocess the reads, holding one entry per CDR3 protein. In the table there are 450,000 to 600,000 distinct CDR3 sequences, about two fifths of which are singletons. The input for sequencing was cultured PBMCs, taken from culture after CMV antigen stimulation. These receptors were taken from a human donor in good health (CMV status not recorded). Some clones in this sample may be carry-over from other donors' samples.

This clonotype occurred a few times. The chain recombines TRBV7-2 with TRBJ2-5; D may correspond to TRBD1 or TRBD2 (5 bases each). V was shortened by 4 bases and J by 5 bases, with 11 bases between the two germline ends. The CDR3 extends over 13 amino acids. Germline V gives CDR1 SGHTA, CDR2 FQGNSA. DNA for the CDR3: TGTGCCAGCAGCTCGGGGCTGGTGGAGACCCAGTACTTC. Protein sequence: CASSSGLVETQYF. The full variable domain, its missing parts supplied by reference TRBV7-2 and TRBJ2-5, is GAGVSQSPSNKVTEKGKDVELRCDPISGHTALYWYRQSLGQGLEFLIYFQGNSAPDKSGLPSDRFSAERTGGSVSTLTIQRTQQEDSAVYLCASSSGLVETQYFGPGTRLLVL.

This clonotype showed up just a few times. The chain couples TRBV20-1 to TRBJ2-7; D unresolved. Germline CDR1 DFQATT, CDR2 SNEGSKA (reference sequence). The V gene lost 7 bases and the J gene lost 1 base, with 8 bases spanning the gap. This CDR3 has 11 amino acids. CDR3 loop: CSVGSSYEQYF. CDR3 sequence (DNA): TGCAGTGTTGGGTCTTCCTACGAGCAGTACTTC.

This clonotype appeared once. This chain connects TRBV5-5 to TRBJ2-2; TRBD1 agrees at 7 bases. This CDR3 is built from 16 residues. V was clipped by 6 bases and J by 0 bases; unmatched bases: 8. CDR1 is SGHKS, CDR2 YYEKEE, per germline (reference sequence). The CDR3 loop is CASTRQGTANTGELFF. CDR3 bases: TGTGCCAGCACCCGACAGGGAACGGCGAACACCGGGGAGCTGTTTTTT. Looking up the rest from reference TRBV5-5 and TRBJ2-2 gives the full variable domain: DAGVTQSPTHLIKTRGQQVTLRCSPISGHKSVSWYQQVLGQGPQFIFQYYEKEERGRGNFPDRFSARQFPNYSSELNVNALLLGDSALYLCASTRQGTANTGELFFGEGSRLTVL.

This clonotype was found a few times. The chain joins TRBV6-1 to TRBJ2-7; D gene ambiguous. The CDR3 is 12 residues long. Germline V lookup: CDR1 MNHNS, CDR2 SASEGT. V gave up 5 bases and J gave up 4 bases, with 9 bases separating them. The CDR3 nucleotides are TGTGCCAGCAGTTCGGCCGAGTACGAGCAGTACTTC. Amino acid sequence: CASSSAEYEQYF.

The CDR3 DNA sequence: TGTGCCAGCAGTGTCCGACAGGGTGGAATCGATACGCAGTATTTT. It encodes CASSVRQGGIDTQYF. The chain couples TRBV12-3 or TRBV12-4 to TRBJ2-3; 7 bases are shared with TRBD1. V lost 5 bases to trimming and J lost 6 bases; unmatched junction nucleotides: 11. CDR3 length equals 15 residues.

The chain has TRBV6-2 or TRBV6-3 and TRBJ2-1; 14 bases map to TRBD2. From germline, CDR1 is MNHEY and CDR2 SVGEGT. With V trimmed by 4 bases and J by 3 bases, 14 bases remained unmatched. The CDR3 covers 20 residues. CDR3 sequence (DNA): TGTGCCAGCAGTTTCACCACCGGGACTAGCGGGAGAGGGGGCTACAATGAGCAGTTCTTC. This translates into CASSFTTGTSGRGGYNEQFF.

V and J are TRBV6-2 or TRBV6-3 and TRBJ1-2; no clear D gene. This CDR3 has 15 amino acids. V was pared by 2 bases and J by 4 bases, with 14 bases between. Per germline, CDR1 MNHEY and CDR2 SVGEGT. CDR3 coding DNA: TGTGCCAGCAGTTACACGAAGTCAGCGGGCTATGGCTACACCTTC. Its protein product is CASSYTKSAGYGYTF.

This clonotype occurred a few times. The chain carries TRBV7-2 and TRBJ2-3, with TRBD2 as a possible D gene (5 bases). The germline V gene has CDR1 SGHTA and CDR2 FQGNSA. The V end lost 7 bases, the J end lost 6 bases, and 11 bases lay between the germline ends. This CDR3 is 12 amino acids long. CDR3 protein: CASTLTGDTQYF. The CDR3 DNA reads TGTGCCAGCACCCTTACGGGGGATACGCAGTATTTT. The variable domain in full, with the rest retrieved from reference TRBV7-2 and TRBJ2-3, is GAGVSQSPSNKVTEKGKDVELRCDPISGHTALYWYRQSLGQGLEFLIYFQGNSAPDKSGLPSDRFSAERTGGSVSTLTIQRTQQEDSAVYLCASTLTGDTQYFGPGTRLTVL.

This clonotype was seen a handful of times. The CDR3 sequence is CASSEGLRNNEQFF. The DNA of the CDR3 is TGTGCCAGCAGTGAGGGCCTACGAAACAATGAGCAGTTCTTC. The chain is built from TRBV6-1 and TRBJ2-1; D not resolved. Germline V CDR1 and CDR2: MNHNS, SASEGT. This CDR3 is built from 14 residues. V was shortened by 3 bases and J by 5 bases, with 11 bases between the two germline ends.

This clonotype was found once. This chain connects TRBV18 to TRBJ2-1; D not resolved. Deletions cut 2 bases from V and 9 bases from J, with 8 bases between. The CDR3 sequence is 12 residues long. Germline V gives CDR1 KGHSH, CDR2 LQKENI. The DNA for the CDR3 is TGTGCCAGCTCACCAAGGGTTTCTGAGCAGTTCTTC. Amino acid sequence: CASSPRVSEQFF.

In its sample, this clonotype was seen a few times. The chain couples TRBV4-1 to TRBJ2-1; the D is unclear. V lost 1 base to trimming and J lost 7 bases, with 8 bases between them. This CDR3 is built from 13 residues. The germline gives CDR1 MGHRA, CDR2 YSYEKL. Here the CDR3 DNA reads TGCGCCAGCAGCCAAGCGCTTATGAATGAGCAGTTCTTC. This translates into CASSQALMNEQFF.

The rearrangement links TRBV28 to TRBJ2-1; 7 bases line up with TRBD2. Per germline, CDR1 MDHEN and CDR2 SYDVKM. The CDR3 is 15 residues long. The V segment lost 2 bases and the J segment 10 bases; nucleotides outside the gene matches: 11. The CDR3 coding sequence is TGTGCCAGCAGTTTAATAGGACTAGTTTCTGGAGAGCAGTTCTTC. This sequence encodes CASSLIGLVSGEQFF.

This clonotype was counted a few times. This sequence joins TRBV4-2 and TRBJ1-5; 11 bases line up with TRBD1. V lost 3 bases, J lost 6 bases, and 1 base stayed unmatched. CDR1 LGHNA and CDR2 YNFKEQ come from the germline V gene. This CDR3 contains 14 residues. CDR3: CASSQGQGGQPQHF. CDR3 DNA: TGTGCCAGCAGCCAGGGACAGGGGGGTCAGCCCCAGCATTTT.

The chain carries TRBV5-4 and TRBJ2-1; weak D call: TRBD2 (6 bases). The germline V gene has CDR1 SGHNT and CDR2 YYREEE (reference sequence). V lost 4 bases, J lost 5 bases, and 13 bases lay in between. This CDR3 has 14 amino acids. The CDR3 reads CASSPQRVDNEQFF. CDR3 nucleotides: TGTGCCAGCAGCCCCCAGCGGGTAGACAATGAGCAGTTCTTC.

In its sample, this clonotype was seen a few times. The genes are TRBV7-8 and TRBJ2-1, with D perhaps matching TRBD2 (5 bases). Trimming stripped 7 bases from V and 8 bases from J, with 24 bases between. This CDR3 has 16 amino acids. Looked up from germline, CDR1 is SGHVS and CDR2 is FQNEAQ. The CDR3 here is CASTQRSPLSTDEQFF. The CDR3 nucleotides are TGTGCCAGCACCCAGCGGTCTCCCCTTTCCACGGATGAGCAGTTCTTC.

The rearrangement joins TRBV7-8 to TRBJ2-1; D is undetermined. The CDR3 covers 15 residues. The ends were cut back, 5 bases at V and 0 bases at J, with 11 bases in the middle. CDR1 SGHVS and CDR2 FQNEAQ come from the germline V gene. The CDR3 DNA reads TGTGCCAGCAGCCCCCCTATCAGCTCCTACAATGAGCAGTTCTTC. It translates to CASSPPISSYNEQFF.

The chain recombines TRBV11-2 with TRBJ1-2, with D maybe TRBD1 (5 bases). V was pared by 5 bases and J by 0 bases, with 19 bases between. The CDR3 extends over 17 amino acids. The germline V gene encodes CDR1 SGHAT and CDR2 FQNNGV. Here the CDR3 reads CASSPIPRGKTNYGYTF. The CDR3 DNA is TGTGCCAGCAGCCCAATCCCTCGGGGGAAGACTAACTATGGCTACACCTTC.

This clonotype was detected a few times. V gene TRBV7-8 combines with J gene TRBJ2-7, with D uncertain. The germline V gene has CDR1 SGHVS and CDR2 FQNEAQ. This CDR3 has 15 residues. Trimming cost V 5 bases and J 2 bases, with 16 bases left between them. CDR3: CASSPEKGSTYEQYF. The CDR3 DNA follows: TGTGCCAGCAGCCCCGAGAAGGGCAGCACCTACGAGCAGTACTTC.

This clonotype was seen a few times. The chain has TRBV3-1 and TRBJ2-5; D uncertain. The CDR3 has 15 residues. Trimming left V 4 bases short and J 1 base short, with 13 bases between. From germline, CDR1 is LGHDT and CDR2 YNNKEL (reference sequence). CDR3 nucleotides: TGTGCCAGCAGCCCATCCCGGGCGCGCCAAGAGACCCAGTACTTC. It encodes CASSPSRARQETQYF.

As concerns this clonotype: A much larger clone differs from this one at a single base, so this may be a read error. V is TRBV7-6 and J is TRBJ2-2; D is unresolved. Trimming pared 1 base from V and 1 base from J, leaving 4 bases between. Germline lookup yields CDR1 SGHVS and CDR2 FNYEAQ. CDR3 size: 14 residues. The CDR3 DNA follows: TGTGCCAGCAGCTTAGGGGTGAACACCGGGGAGCTGTTTTTT. Its protein product is CASSLGVNTGELFF.

This sequence joins TRBV6-2 or TRBV6-3 and TRBJ2-1, with TRBD2 matching over 10 bases. This CDR3 has 15 amino acids. Trimming at V came to 8 bases and at J to 6 bases, leaving 10 bases not matched to a gene. From germline, CDR1 is MNHEY and CDR2 SVGEGT. This CDR3 is CASPTGTSEFNEQFF. The CDR3 region has the DNA TGTGCCAGCCCTACAGGGACTAGCGAGTTCAATGAGCAGTTCTTC.

This clonotype was seen more than once but under ten times. V is TRBV11-2 and J is TRBJ2-4; no firm D call. Trimming took 5 bases from V and 11 from J, leaving 4 bases between them. Germline V gene lookup returns CDR1 SGHAT and CDR2 FQNNGV. The CDR3 runs 9 residues. The CDR3 sequence: CASSAFQYF. The CDR3 coding sequence is TGTGCCAGCAGCGCCTTTCAGTACTTC. The full variable domain, in which reference TRBV11-2 and TRBJ2-4 provide the parts outside the CDR3, is EAGVAQSPRYKIIEKRQSVAFWCNPISGHATLYWYQQILGQGPKLLIQFQNNGVVDDSQLPKDRFSAERLKGVDSTLKIQPAKLEDSAVYLCASSAFQYFGAGTRLSVL.